The 28 T cell receptor beta chains reported below all come from one sample, sequenced in a study of T cell repertoires in cytomegalovirus infection. One entry per CDR3 protein results from TCRdb running MiXCR on the reads. The sample includes approximately 490,000 distinct CDR3 sequences, approximately 10% seen only once; the top ten take roughly 10%. Material for sequencing was PBMCs. All receptors derive from a human donor in good health (CMV status not recorded). Some clones in this sample may be carry-over from other donors' samples.

This clonotype was detected only a few times. The V gene is TRBV10-3, the J gene TRBJ2-7; 7 nucleotides line up with TRBD2. Per germline, CDR1 ENHRY and CDR2 SYGVKD. J gave up 11 bases and V 3 bases, and 10 bases lay outside the gene matches. The CDR3 sequence is 13 residues long. The DNA of the CDR3 is TGTGCCATCAGTGATGCGGGAGAAAGTGAAGAGTACTTC. Translated: CAISDAGESEEYF.

This clonotype was seen ten or more times. The V gene is TRBV7-8, the J gene TRBJ1-1; possible D gene TRBD1, 6 bases. From germline, CDR1 is SGHVS and CDR2 FQNEAQ. Trimming took off 4 bases at V and 4 bases at J, with 19 bases between the two ends. CDR3 length: 16 amino acids. CDR3 protein: CASSYETGQLVTEAFF. The CDR3 nucleotides are TGTGCCAGCAGCTACGAAACAGGACAGCTGGTCACTGAAGCTTTCTTT.

This rearrangement joins TRBV19 to TRBJ1-1, with D uncertain. The CDR3 sequence is 13 residues long. V was pared by 6 bases and J by 3 bases, with 11 bases between. Germline-derived CDR1 and CDR2 are LNHDA and SQIVND (reference sequence). CDR3 residues: CASRSDLHTEAFF. CDR3 sequence (DNA): TGTGCCAGTAGATCGGACCTCCACACTGAAGCTTTCTTT.

This clonotype was counted ten times or more. J is TRBJ2-7 and V is TRBV7-6; tentatively, D is TRBD2 (6 bases). Germline assignment: CDR1 SGHVS and CDR2 FNYEAQ. The CDR3 sequence is 15 residues long. V lost 2 bases, J lost 3 bases, and 14 bases lay in between. The CDR3 spells CASSLRGSGVYEQYF. CDR3 in DNA: TGTGCCAGCAGCTTACGGGGTAGCGGCGTCTACGAGCAGTACTTC.

This clonotype was counted many times. This chain joins TRBV7-8 and TRBJ1-6, with a weak D call TRBD1 (5 bases). There are 16 residues in the CDR3. Trimming stripped 5 bases from V and 3 bases from J, with 14 bases between. Per germline, CDR1 SGHVS and CDR2 FQNEAQ. The CDR3 nucleotides read TGTGCCAGCAGCCAAATTGGGACGGACTATAATTCACCCCTCCACTTT. This translates into CASSQIGTDYNSPLHF.

This clonotype has at least ten counts. The J gene is TRBJ2-6, the V gene TRBV11-3; D call uncertain. CDR3 length equals 14 residues. The germline CDR1 and CDR2 sequences are SGHNT and YENEEA. V was trimmed by 6 bases and J by 3 bases, leaving 9 bases between them. The chain's CDR3 is CASSATYGANVLTF. The CDR3 DNA reads TGTGCCAGCAGTGCGACTTATGGGGCCAACGTCCTGACTTTC.

This sequence joins TRBV5-4 and TRBJ2-7; the match to TRBD2 covers 11 bases. The trim removed 2 bases at V and 5 bases at J, leaving 9 bases unmatched. The germline V gene has CDR1 SGHNT and CDR2 YYREEE (reference sequence). CDR3 length: 16 amino acids. The CDR3 here is CASSFRLAGGPNEQYF. The CDR3 DNA sequence: TGTGCCAGCAGCTTCAGATTAGCGGGAGGGCCCAACGAGCAGTACTTC.

In this sample, this clonotype turned up many times. This chain connects TRBV7-9 to TRBJ2-5; possibly TRBD1 for D (6 bases). Germline V CDR1 and CDR2: SEHNR, FQNEAQ (reference sequence). CDR3 size: 15 residues. Between the trimmed V and J ends, which lost 1 base and 10 bases, there was a span of 19 bases. The CDR3 DNA reads TGTGCCAGCAGCTTAGAGTCGATTTGGGGGCGCATCCAGTACTTC. Translating it yields CASSLESIWGRIQYF.

This clonotype was seen ten or more times. The rearrangement uses TRBV13 and TRBJ2-3; TRBD1 matches 8 bases. The CDR3 runs to 16 residues. The junction had 10 bases not matched to a gene; V was cut back by 5 bases and J by 3 bases. Germline assignment: CDR1 PRHDT and CDR2 FYEKMQ (reference sequence). The CDR3 spells CASSPSSRTGTDTQYF. For the CDR3, the DNA is TGTGCCAGCAGCCCAAGCTCTCGGACAGGGACAGATACGCAGTATTTT.

The V gene is TRBV5-1, the J gene TRBJ1-1, with D maybe TRBD1 (6 bases). This CDR3 has 15 residues. V lost 4 bases and J lost 1, with 14 bases in between. CDR1 SGHRS and CDR2 YFSETQ come from the germline V gene. Written as DNA, the CDR3 is TGCGCCAGCAGCGTACCACAGGGTTCGAACACTGAAGCTTTCTTT. Amino acid sequence: CASSVPQGSNTEAFF.

The sample holds many counts of this clonotype. The chain combines TRBV6-5 with TRBJ1-2; 8 bases match TRBD1. The V segment lost 0 bases and the J segment 6 bases; nucleotides outside the gene matches: 6. Germline assignment: CDR1 MNHEY and CDR2 SVGAGI. This CDR3 spans 15 amino acids. The CDR3 DNA reads as TGTGCCAGCAGTTACTCACGACAGGGGATGAATGGCTACACCTTC. Translating gives CASSYSRQGMNGYTF.

This clonotype was picked up many times. The chain carries TRBV18 and TRBJ1-6, with 10 bases that match TRBD1. The CDR3 is 16 residues long. The V segment lost 3 bases and the J segment 7 bases; nucleotides outside the gene matches: 6. The germline CDR1 and CDR2 sequences are KGHSH and LQKENI. This chain's CDR3 is CASSPMTGGGNSPLHF. The CDR3 coding sequence is TGTGCCAGCTCACCGATGACAGGGGGCGGAAATTCACCCCTCCACTTT. Based on the CDR3 plus reference TRBV18 and TRBJ1-6, the full variable domain is NAGVMQNPRHLVRRRGQEARLRCSPMKGHSHVYWYRQLPEEGLKFMVYLQKENIIDESGMPKERFSAEFPKEGPSILRIQQVVRGDSAAYFCASSPMTGGGNSPLHFGNGTRLTVT.

This clonotype occurred many times. The gene calls are TRBV5-4 and TRBJ1-1; 9 positions match TRBD1. CDR1 is SGHNT, CDR2 YYREEE, per germline (reference sequence). Trimming at V came to 0 bases and at J to 3 bases, leaving 0 bases not matched to a gene. The CDR3 consists of 14 residues. The CDR3 region has the DNA TGTGCCAGCAGCTTGGGGGACAGGGACACTGAAGCTTTCTTT. Amino acid sequence: CASSLGDRDTEAFF. The full variable domain, with the rest looked up from reference TRBV5-4 and TRBJ1-1, is ETGVTQSPTHLIKTRGQQVTLRCSSQSGHNTVSWYQQALGQGPQFIFQYYREEENGRGNFPPRFSGLQFPNYSSELNVNALELDDSALYLCASSLGDRDTEAFFGQGTRLTVV.

This clonotype was seen ten or more times. V gene TRBV7-2 combines with J gene TRBJ1-5, with D hard to call. This CDR3 is 14 amino acids long. V lost 5 bases and J lost 2, with 10 bases in between. In germline, CDR1 is SGHTA, CDR2 FQGNSA. CDR3 nucleotide sequence: TGTGCCAGCAGCGCATTACGGGGCAATCAGCCCCAGCATTTT. Its protein product is CASSALRGNQPQHF.

This clonotype was detected ten times or more. The V call is TRBV5-4, the J call TRBJ2-2; 8 nucleotides align to TRBD1. Germline assignment: CDR1 SGHNT and CDR2 YYREEE (reference sequence). Trimming took 0 bases from V and 1 from J; bases not matched to a gene: 2. The CDR3 length is 16 residues. The CDR3 DNA reads as TGTGCCAGCAGCTTGGCGACAGGGGAGAACACCGGGGAGCTGTTTTTT. Translating gives CASSLATGENTGELFF.

The chain is built from TRBV30 and TRBJ2-7; no clear D gene. CDR3 length equals 12 residues. CDR1 and CDR2 from the germline V gene are GTSNPN and SVGIG (reference sequence). Between the trimmed V and J ends, which lost 7 bases and 4 bases, there was a span of 14 bases. The CDR3 loop reads CALRTRAYEQYF. The CDR3 DNA reads as TGTGCCTTGAGAACCCGGGCGTACGAGCAGTACTTC.

This clonotype was observed at least ten times. The V gene is TRBV10-3, the J gene TRBJ2-1; D unclear. V was cut by 6 bases and J by 5 bases, with 23 bases left in between. The germline gives CDR1 ENHRY, CDR2 SYGVKD. The CDR3 extends over 17 amino acids. The CDR3 loop reads CAISSIRTNNRDNEQFF. The CDR3 DNA reads TGTGCCATCAGCTCCATCCGGACGAACAATCGGGACAATGAGCAGTTCTTC.

With regard to this clonotype: A much larger clone differs from this one at a single base, so this may be a read error. This CDR3 fails to terminate in the conserved phenylalanine or tryptophan, so it likely reflects a read error. J is TRBJ1-2 and V is TRBV28, with D perhaps matching TRBD1 (6 bases). The germline V gene encodes CDR1 MDHEN and CDR2 SYDVKM. This CDR3 is 14 amino acids long. Trimming took 7 bases from V and 4 from J, leaving 16 bases between them. CDR3 DNA: TGTGCCAGCAAACCAGGAGGGGGAACCTATGGCTACACCCTC. This gives the protein CASKPGGGTYGYTL.

The sample holds a few counts of this clonotype. This chain connects TRBV12-3 or TRBV12-4 to TRBJ2-1, with D perhaps matching TRBD2 (7 bases). Trimming stripped 5 bases from V and 5 bases from J, with 16 bases between. The length of the CDR3 is 15 residues. DNA for the CDR3: TGTGCCAGCAGTCCCGAGGGGGGGCGGGACAATGAGCAGTTCTTC. Its translation: CASSPEGGRDNEQFF.

This clonotype was recorded at least ten times. The chain has TRBV20-1 and TRBJ2-4, with TRBD2 identical over 14 bases. V shed 6 bases and J 2 bases; nucleotides not matched to a gene: 15. Per the germline V gene, CDR1 is DFQATT and CDR2 is SNEGSKA (reference sequence). CDR3 length: 19 amino acids. DNA for the CDR3: TGCAGTGCCCCGACTAGCGGGGGGGCGGACCTCGGGTCCAAAAACATTCAGTACTTC. It is translated as CSAPTSGGADLGSKNIQYF.

In its sample, this clonotype was seen many times. The CDR3 coding sequence is TGTGCCAGCAGCTTGGAACAGGCAAGCTCCTACGAGCAGTACTTC. This translates into CASSLEQASSYEQYF. This chain joins TRBV5-4 and TRBJ2-7; D might be TRBD1 (5 bases). V lost 0 bases and J 0 bases, leaving 10 bases between the germline ends. In germline, CDR1 is SGHNT, CDR2 YYREEE (reference sequence). CDR3 length: 15 amino acids.

CDR3 loop: CASSQGQGDEKLFF. In DNA, the CDR3 is TGCGCCAGCAGCCAAGGGCAGGGAGATGAAAAACTGTTTTTT. The chain uses TRBV4-1 and TRBJ1-4; perhaps TRBD1 as D (5 bases). V dropped 1 base and J dropped 6 bases, with 9 bases sitting between them. CDR3 length: 14 amino acids. Germline V gene data show CDR1 as MGHRA and CDR2 as YSYEKL.

The genes are TRBV3-1 and TRBJ1-1, with D possibly being TRBD1 (5 bases). The V and J ends lost 5 bases and 5 bases respectively, with 12 bases between them. The CDR3 totals 13 residues. Germline values: CDR1 LGHDT, CDR2 YNNKEL (reference sequence). The CDR3 region has the DNA TGTGCCAGCAGCTCATACGGGGCAACTGAAGCTTTCTTT. Its protein product is CASSSYGATEAFF.

The gene calls are TRBV6-6 and TRBJ2-1, with 11 bases matching TRBD2. The CDR3 is 15 residues long. Germline assignment: CDR1 MNHNY and CDR2 SVGAGI (reference sequence). J was trimmed by 5 bases and V by 5 bases; bases with no gene match: 5. CDR3 protein: CASSTPGLADNEQFF. For the CDR3, the DNA is TGTGCCAGCAGTACACCGGGACTAGCGGACAATGAGCAGTTCTTC.

This clonotype was seen a few times. This chain connects TRBV6-4 to TRBJ2-1; D is undetermined. The length of the CDR3 is 13 residues. Germline values: CDR1 MRHNA, CDR2 SNTAGT. The V end lost 0 bases, the J end lost 8 bases, and 8 bases lay between the germline ends. CDR3 nucleotide sequence: TGTGCCAGCAGTGACTCTTGGGGATATGAGCAGTTCTTC. Translation: CASSDSWGYEQFF.

This clonotype occurred many times. The chain has TRBV7-9 and TRBJ1-3; D perhaps matches TRBD1 (5 bases). Trimming stripped 0 bases from V and 6 bases from J, with 12 bases between. Germline assignment: CDR1 SEHNR and CDR2 FQNEAQ (reference sequence). The CDR3 loop spans 15 amino acids. The CDR3 nucleotides read TGTGCCAGCAGCTTAGCGCTTACGGGGGAAAACACCATATATTTT. Translated: CASSLALTGENTIYF.

The chain couples TRBV20-1 to TRBJ1-2; no definite D call. Germline loops: CDR1 DFQATT, CDR2 SNEGSKA (reference sequence). CDR3 length: 13 residues. V was trimmed by 0 bases and J by 4 bases, leaving 9 bases between them. For the CDR3, the DNA is TGCAGTGCTAGAGATGAGTACAGCTATGGCTACACCTTC. This sequence encodes CSARDEYSYGYTF.

This clonotype was observed many times. This chain links TRBV7-2 with TRBJ2-6, with TRBD2 as a possible D gene (6 bases). Deletions cut 5 bases from V and 2 bases from J, with 13 bases between. Per the germline V gene, CDR1 is SGHTA and CDR2 is FQGNSA. This CDR3 spans 16 amino acids. CDR3 protein: CASSPIWRAGANVLTF. As DNA, the CDR3 is TGTGCCAGCAGCCCTATTTGGAGGGCTGGGGCCAACGTCCTGACTTTC. Supplemented by reference TRBV7-2 and TRBJ2-6, the full variable domain reads GAGVSQSPSNKVTEKGKDVELRCDPISGHTALYWYRQSLGQGLEFLIYFQGNSAPDKSGLPSDRFSAERTGGSVSTLTIQRTQQEDSAVYLCASSPIWRAGANVLTFGAGSRLTVL.